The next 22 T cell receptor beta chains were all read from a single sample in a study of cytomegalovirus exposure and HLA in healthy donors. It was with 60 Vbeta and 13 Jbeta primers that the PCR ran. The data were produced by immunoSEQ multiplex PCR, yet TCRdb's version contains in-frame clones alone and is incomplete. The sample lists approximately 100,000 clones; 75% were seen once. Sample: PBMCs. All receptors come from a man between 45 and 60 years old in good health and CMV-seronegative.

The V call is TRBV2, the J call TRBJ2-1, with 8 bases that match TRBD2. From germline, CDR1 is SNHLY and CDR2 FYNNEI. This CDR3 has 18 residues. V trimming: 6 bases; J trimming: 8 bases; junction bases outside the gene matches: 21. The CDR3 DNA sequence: TGTGCCAGCAGGGGACCTAGGTTCGGCGGGAGGTATTCCGATGAGCAGTTCTTC. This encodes CASRGPRFGGRYSDEQFF. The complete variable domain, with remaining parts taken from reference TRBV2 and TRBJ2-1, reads EPEVTQTPSHQVTQMGQEVILRCVPISNHLYFYWYRQILGQKVEFLVSFYNNEISEKSEIFDDQFSVERPDGSNFTLKIRSTKLEDSAMYFCASRGPRFGGRYSDEQFFGPGTRLTVL.

The CDR3 DNA sequence: TGCGCCAGCAGCTTGGTGGAGGGCTCGGATTCACCCCTCCACTTT. Translation: CASSLVEGSDSPLHF. This sequence joins TRBV5-1 and TRBJ1-6; D gene unclear. The CDR3 has 15 residues. Germline CDR1 SGHRS, CDR2 YFSETQ. Trimming stripped 0 bases from V and 8 bases from J, with 12 bases between.

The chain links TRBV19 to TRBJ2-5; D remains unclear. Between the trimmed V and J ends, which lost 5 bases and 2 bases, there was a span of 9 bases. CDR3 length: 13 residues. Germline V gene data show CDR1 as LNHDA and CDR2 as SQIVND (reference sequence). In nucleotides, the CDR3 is TGTGCCAGTAGTTATCAGATACAAGAGACCCAGTACTTC. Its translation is CASSYQIQETQYF. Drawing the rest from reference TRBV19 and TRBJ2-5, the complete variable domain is DGGITQSPKYLFRKEGQNVTLSCEQNLNHDAMYWYRQDPGQGLRLIYYSQIVNDFQKGDIAEGYSVSREKKESFPLTVTSAQKNPTAFYLCASSYQIQETQYFGPGTRLLVL.

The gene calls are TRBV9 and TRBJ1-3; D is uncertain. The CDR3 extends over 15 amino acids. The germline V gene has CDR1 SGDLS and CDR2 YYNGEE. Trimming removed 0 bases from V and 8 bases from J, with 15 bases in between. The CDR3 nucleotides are TGTGCCAGCAGCGTAGCTGGCTCCGTCGGGGACACCATATATTTT. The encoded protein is CASSVAGSVGDTIYF.

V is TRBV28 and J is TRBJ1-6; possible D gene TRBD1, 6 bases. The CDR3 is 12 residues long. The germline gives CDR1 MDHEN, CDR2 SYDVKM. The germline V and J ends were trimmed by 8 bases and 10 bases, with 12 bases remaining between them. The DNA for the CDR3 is TGTGCCAGCGGGGGGGGGCTCTCACCCCTCCACTTT. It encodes CASGGGLSPLHF.

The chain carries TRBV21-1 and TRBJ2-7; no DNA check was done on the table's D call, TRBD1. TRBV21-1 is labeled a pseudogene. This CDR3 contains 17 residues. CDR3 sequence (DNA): TGTGCCAGCAGCAAAGGGGGACAGGGAGGGTGCTCCTACGAGCAGTACTTC. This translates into CASSKGGQGGCSYEQYF.

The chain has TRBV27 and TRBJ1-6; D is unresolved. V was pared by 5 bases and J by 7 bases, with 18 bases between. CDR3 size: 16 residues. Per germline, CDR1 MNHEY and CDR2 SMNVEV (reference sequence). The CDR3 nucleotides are TGTGCCAGCAGTCTATACGCGGGCAGCCGAAATTCACCCCTCCACTTT. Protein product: CASSLYAGSRNSPLHF.

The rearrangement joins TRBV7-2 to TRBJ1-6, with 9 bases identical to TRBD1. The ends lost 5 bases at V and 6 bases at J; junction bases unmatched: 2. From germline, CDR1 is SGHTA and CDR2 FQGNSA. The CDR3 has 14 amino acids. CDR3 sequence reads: CASSGQGTNSPLHF. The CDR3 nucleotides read TGTGCCAGCAGCGGACAGGGGACTAATTCACCCCTCCACTTT.

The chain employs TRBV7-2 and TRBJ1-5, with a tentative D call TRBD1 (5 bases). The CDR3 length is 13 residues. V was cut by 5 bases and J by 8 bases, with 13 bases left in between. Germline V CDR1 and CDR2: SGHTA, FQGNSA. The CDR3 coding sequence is TGTGCCAGCAGCCCCAGGGCCCTTGAGCCCCAGCATTTT. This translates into CASSPRALEPQHF.

CDR3 in amino acids: CSVRDLKNTEAFF. Here the CDR3 DNA reads TGTTCCGTCCGGGACTTAAAGAACACTGAAGCTTTCTTT. The gene calls are TRBV7-9 and TRBJ1-1; weak D call: TRBD1 (5 bases). The length of the CDR3 is 13 residues. The V gene's germline CDR1 is SEHNR and CDR2 FQNEAQ (reference sequence).

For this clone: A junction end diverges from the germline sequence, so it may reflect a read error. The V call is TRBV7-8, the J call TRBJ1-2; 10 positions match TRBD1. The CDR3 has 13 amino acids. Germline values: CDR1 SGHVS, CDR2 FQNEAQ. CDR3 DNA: TGTGCCAGCAGCTTCGAAGGGACAGGGGTTATGGGCTTC. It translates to CASSFEGTGVMGF.

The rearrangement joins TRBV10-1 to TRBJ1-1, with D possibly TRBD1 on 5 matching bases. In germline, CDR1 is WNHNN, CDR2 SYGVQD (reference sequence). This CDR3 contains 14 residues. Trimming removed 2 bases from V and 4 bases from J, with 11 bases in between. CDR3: CASSEGPGITEAFF. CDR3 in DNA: TGCGCCAGCAGTGAGGGGCCAGGGATCACTGAAGCTTTCTTT.

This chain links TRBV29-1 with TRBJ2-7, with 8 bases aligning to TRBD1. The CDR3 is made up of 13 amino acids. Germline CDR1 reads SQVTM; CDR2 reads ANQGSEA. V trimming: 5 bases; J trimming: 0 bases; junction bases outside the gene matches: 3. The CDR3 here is CSVPGQGSYEQYF. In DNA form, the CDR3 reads TGCAGCGTTCCTGGACAGGGCTCCTACGAGCAGTACTTC.

CDR3 region: CASKGDREGIGQPQHF. In DNA form, the CDR3 reads TGTGCCAGCAAAGGGGACAGGGAGGGTATTGGGCAGCCCCAGCATTTT. V usage is TRBV28 and J usage is TRBJ1-5, with 9 bases lining up with TRBD1. V dropped 7 bases and J dropped 7; count of bases not matched to a gene: 14. Germline CDR1 and CDR2: MDHEN and SYDVKM. CDR3 size: 16 residues.

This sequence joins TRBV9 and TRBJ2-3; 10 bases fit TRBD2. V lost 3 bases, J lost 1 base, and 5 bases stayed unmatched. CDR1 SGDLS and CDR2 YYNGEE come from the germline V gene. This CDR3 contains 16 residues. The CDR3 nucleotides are TGTGCCAGCAGCGCATCTAGCGGGAGAGGCACAGATACGCAGTATTTT. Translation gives CASSASSGRGTDTQYF.

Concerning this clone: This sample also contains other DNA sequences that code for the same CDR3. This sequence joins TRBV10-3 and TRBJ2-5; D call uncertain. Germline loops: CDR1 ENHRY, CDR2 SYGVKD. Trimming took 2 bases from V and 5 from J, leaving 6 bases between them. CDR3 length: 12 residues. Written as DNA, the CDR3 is TGTGCCATCAGTGAGCCGAGGGAGACCCAGTACTTC. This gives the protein CAISEPRETQYF.

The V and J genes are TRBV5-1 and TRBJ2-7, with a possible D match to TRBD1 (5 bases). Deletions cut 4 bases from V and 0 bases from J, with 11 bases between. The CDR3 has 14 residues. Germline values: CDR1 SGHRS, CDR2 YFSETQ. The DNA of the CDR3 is TGCGCCAGCAGCCCGACAGTAAGCTCCTACGAGCAGTACTTC. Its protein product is CASSPTVSSYEQYF.

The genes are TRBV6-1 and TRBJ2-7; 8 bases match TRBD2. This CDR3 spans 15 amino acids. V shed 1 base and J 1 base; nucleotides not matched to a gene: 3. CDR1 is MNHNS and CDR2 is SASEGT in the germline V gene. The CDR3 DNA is TGTGCCAGCAGTGAAGAGGCTAGCGGGTCCTACGAGCAGTACTTC. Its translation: CASSEEASGSYEQYF.

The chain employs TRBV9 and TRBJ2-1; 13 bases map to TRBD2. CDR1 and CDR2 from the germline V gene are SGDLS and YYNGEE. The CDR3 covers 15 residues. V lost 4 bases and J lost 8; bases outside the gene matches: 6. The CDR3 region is CASSLAGLAGDEQFF. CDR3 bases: TGTGCCAGCAGCTTAGCCGGACTAGCGGGAGATGAGCAGTTCTTC.

The CDR3: CASTPQGVRTEAFF. The CDR3 DNA reads TGTGCCAGCACCCCACAGGGGGTACGCACTGAAGCTTTCTTT. The chain is built from TRBV7-2 and TRBJ1-1; TRBD1 matches at 8 bases. The V and J ends lost 7 bases and 4 bases, in that order; junction bases with no gene match: 8. The CDR3 extends over 14 amino acids. CDR1 is SGHTA and CDR2 is FQGNSA in the germline V gene.

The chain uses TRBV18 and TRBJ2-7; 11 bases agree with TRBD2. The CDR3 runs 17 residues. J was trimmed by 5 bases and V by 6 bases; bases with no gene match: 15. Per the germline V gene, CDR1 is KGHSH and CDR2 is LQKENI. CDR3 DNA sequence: TGTGCCAGCTCGTCCTCACTAGCGGGAGAACCAGAGAACGAGCAGTACTTC. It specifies CASSSSLAGEPENEQYF.

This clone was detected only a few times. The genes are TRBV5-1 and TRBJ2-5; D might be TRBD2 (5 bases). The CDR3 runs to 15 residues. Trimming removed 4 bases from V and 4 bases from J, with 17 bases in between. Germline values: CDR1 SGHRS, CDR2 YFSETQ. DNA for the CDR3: TGCGCCAGCAGCCCTAATGTAGAGGCGGGAGAGACCCAGTACTTC. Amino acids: CASSPNVEAGETQYF.